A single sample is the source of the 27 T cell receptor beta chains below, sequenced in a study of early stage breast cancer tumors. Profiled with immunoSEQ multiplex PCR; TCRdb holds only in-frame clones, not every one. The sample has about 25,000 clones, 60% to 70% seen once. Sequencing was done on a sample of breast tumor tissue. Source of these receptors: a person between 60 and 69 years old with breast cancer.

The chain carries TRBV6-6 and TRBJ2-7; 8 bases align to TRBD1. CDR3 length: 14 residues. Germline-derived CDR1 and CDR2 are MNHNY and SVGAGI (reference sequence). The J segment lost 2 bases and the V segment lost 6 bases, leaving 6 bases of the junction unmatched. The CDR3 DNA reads TGTGCCAGCAGGACCGGACAGGGCACCTACGAGCAGTACTTC. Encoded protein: CASRTGQGTYEQYF.

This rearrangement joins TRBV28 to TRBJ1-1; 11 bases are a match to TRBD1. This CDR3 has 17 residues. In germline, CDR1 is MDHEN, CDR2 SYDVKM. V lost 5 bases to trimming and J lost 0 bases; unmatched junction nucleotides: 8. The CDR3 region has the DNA TGTGCCAGCAGTCGCCGGACAGGGGGCCTTATGAACACTGAAGCTTTCTTT. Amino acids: CASSRRTGGLMNTEAFF.

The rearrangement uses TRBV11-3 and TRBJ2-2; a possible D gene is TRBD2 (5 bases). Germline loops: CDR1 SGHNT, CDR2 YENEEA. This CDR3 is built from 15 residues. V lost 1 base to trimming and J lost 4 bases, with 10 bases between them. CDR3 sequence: CASSLVSSFTGELFF. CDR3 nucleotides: TGTGCCAGCAGCTTAGTATCTAGCTTCACCGGGGAGCTGTTTTTT. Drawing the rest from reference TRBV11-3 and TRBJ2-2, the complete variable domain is EAGVVQSPRYKIIEKKQPVAFWCNPISGHNTLYWYLQNLGQGPELLIRYENEEAVDDSQLPKDRFSAERLKGVDSTLKIQPAELGDSAVYLCASSLVSSFTGELFFGEGSRLTVL.

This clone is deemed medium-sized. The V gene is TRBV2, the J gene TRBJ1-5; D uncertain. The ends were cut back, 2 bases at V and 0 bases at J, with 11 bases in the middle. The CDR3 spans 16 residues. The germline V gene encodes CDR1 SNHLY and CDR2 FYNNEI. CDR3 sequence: CASSEFGQASNQPQHF. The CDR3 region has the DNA TGTGCCAGCAGTGAATTCGGCCAGGCTAGCAATCAGCCCCAGCATTTT.

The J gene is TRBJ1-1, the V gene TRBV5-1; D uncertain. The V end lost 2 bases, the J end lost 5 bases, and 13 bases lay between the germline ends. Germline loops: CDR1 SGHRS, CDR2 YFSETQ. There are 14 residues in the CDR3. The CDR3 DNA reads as TGCGCCAGCAGCTTACTGGGGAGCGGGACTGAAGCTTTCTTT. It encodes CASSLLGSGTEAFF. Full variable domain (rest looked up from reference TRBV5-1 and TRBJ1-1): KAGVTQTPRYLIKTRGQQVTLSCSPISGHRSVSWYQQTPGQGLQFLFEYFSETQRNKGNFPGRFSGRQFSNSRSEMNVSTLELGDSALYLCASSLLGSGTEAFFGQGTRLTVV.

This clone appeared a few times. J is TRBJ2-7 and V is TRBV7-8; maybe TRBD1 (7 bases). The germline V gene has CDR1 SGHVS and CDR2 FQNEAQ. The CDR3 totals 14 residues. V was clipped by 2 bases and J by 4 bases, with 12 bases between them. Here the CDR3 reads CASSLYRGGYEQYF. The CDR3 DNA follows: TGTGCCAGCAGCTTATACAGGGGAGGTTACGAGCAGTACTTC.

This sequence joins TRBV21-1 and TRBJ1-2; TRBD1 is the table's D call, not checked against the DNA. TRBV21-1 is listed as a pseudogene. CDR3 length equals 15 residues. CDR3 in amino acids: CASSNLGLTNYGYTF. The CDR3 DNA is TGTGCCAGCAGCAACCTTGGGCTCACTAACTATGGCTACACCTTC.

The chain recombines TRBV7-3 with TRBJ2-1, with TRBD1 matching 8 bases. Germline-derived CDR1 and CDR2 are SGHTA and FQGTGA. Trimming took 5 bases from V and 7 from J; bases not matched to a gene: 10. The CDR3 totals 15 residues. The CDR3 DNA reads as TGTGCCAGCAGCGAGGTCACAGGGGGGCGGAATGAGCAGTTCTTC. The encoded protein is CASSEVTGGRNEQFF.

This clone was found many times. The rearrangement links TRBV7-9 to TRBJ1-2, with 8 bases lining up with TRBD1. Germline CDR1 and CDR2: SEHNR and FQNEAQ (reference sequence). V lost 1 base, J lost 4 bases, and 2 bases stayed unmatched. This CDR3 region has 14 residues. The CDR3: CASSLDQGAYGYTF. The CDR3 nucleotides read TGTGCCAGCAGCTTAGACCAGGGGGCCTATGGCTACACCTTC.

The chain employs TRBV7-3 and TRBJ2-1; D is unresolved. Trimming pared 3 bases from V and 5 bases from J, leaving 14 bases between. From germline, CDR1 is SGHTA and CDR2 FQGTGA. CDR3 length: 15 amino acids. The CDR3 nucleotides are TGTGCCAGCAGCTTGGAGAGTGGTCTGAACAATGAGCAGTTCTTC. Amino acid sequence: CASSLESGLNNEQFF.

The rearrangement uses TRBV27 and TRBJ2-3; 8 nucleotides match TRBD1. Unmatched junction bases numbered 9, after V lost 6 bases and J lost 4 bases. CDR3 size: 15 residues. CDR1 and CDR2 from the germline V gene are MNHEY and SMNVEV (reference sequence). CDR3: CASSPRQGWADTQYF. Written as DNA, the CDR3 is TGTGCCAGCAGCCCTAGACAGGGGTGGGCAGATACGCAGTATTTT.

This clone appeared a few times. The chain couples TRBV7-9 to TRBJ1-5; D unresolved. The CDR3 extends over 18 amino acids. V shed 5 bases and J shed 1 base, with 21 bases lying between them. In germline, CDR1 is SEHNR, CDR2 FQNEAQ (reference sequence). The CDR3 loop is CASSGDRVVGGSNQPQHF. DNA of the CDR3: TGTGCCAGCAGCGGCGATCGGGTGGTGGGAGGGAGCAATCAGCCCCAGCATTTT.

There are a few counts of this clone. The CDR3 nucleotides read TGTGCCAGCAGCTTAGTAGCCACTAGCGGGAGCAGAGGTGATACGCAGTATTTT. This sequence encodes CASSLVATSGSRGDTQYF. This chain links TRBV7-2 with TRBJ2-3; TRBD2 aligns across 11 bases. The CDR3 totals 18 residues. V was pared by 1 base and J by 6 bases, with 12 bases of the junction left unmatched. Germline V CDR1 and CDR2: SGHTA, FQGNSA.

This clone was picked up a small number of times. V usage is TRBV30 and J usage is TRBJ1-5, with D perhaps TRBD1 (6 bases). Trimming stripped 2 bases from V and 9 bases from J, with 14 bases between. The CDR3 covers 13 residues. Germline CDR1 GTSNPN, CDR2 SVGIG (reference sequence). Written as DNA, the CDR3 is TGTGCCTGGAGTAACGGGGACACGCGGCCCCAGCATTTT. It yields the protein CAWSNGDTRPQHF.

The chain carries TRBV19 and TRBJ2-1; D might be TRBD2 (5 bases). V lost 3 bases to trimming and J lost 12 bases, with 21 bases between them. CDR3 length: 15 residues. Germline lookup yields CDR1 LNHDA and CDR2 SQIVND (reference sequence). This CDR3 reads CASSIKGLGGVTQFF. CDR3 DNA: TGTGCCAGTAGTATTAAAGGACTTGGAGGCGTCACGCAGTTCTTC.

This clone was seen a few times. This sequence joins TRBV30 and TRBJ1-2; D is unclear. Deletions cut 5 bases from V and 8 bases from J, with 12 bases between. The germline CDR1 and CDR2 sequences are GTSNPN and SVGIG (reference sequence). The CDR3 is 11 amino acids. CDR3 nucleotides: TGTGCCTGGCCCCGAGGAGGGGGCTACACCTTC. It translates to CAWPRGGGYTF.

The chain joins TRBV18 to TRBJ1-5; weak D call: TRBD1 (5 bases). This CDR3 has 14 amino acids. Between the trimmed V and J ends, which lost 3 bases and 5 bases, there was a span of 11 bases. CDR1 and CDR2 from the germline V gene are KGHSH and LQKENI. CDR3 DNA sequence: TGTGCCAGCTCACCGACGACGGGGGATCAGCCCCAGCATTTT. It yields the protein CASSPTTGDQPQHF.

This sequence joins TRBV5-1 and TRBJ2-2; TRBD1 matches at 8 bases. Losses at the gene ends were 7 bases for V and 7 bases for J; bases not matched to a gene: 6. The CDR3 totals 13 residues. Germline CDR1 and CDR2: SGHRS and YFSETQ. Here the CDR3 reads CASADRAGGELFF. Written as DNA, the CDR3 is TGCGCCAGCGCGGACAGGGCAGGCGGGGAGCTGTTTTTT.

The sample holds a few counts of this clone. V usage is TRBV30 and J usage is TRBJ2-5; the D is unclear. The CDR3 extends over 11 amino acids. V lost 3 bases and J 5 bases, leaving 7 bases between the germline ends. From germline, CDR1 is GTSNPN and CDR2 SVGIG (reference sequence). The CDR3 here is CAWSPSETQYF. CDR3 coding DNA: TGTGCCTGGAGCCCCTCGGAGACCCAGTACTTC.

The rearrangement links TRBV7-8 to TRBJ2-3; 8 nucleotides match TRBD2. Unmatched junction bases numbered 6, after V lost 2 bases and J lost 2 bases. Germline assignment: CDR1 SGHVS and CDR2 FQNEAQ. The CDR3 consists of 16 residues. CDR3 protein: CASSLPAGVVTDTQYF. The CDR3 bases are TGTGCCAGCAGCTTACCAGCGGGAGTGGTCACAGATACGCAGTATTTT.

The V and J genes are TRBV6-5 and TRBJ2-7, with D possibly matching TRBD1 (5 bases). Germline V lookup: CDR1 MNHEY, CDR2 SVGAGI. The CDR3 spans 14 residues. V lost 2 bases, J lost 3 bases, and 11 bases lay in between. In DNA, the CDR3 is TGTGCCAGCAGTTACCCCTCGGACAACTACGAGCAGTACTTC. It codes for CASSYPSDNYEQYF.

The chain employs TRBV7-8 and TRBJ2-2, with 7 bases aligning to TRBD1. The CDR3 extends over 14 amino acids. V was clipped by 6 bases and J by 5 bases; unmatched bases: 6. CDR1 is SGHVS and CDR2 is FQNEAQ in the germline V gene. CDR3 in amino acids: CASSQTGKTGELFF. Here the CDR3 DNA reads TGTGCCAGCAGTCAGACAGGGAAAACCGGGGAGCTGTTTTTT.

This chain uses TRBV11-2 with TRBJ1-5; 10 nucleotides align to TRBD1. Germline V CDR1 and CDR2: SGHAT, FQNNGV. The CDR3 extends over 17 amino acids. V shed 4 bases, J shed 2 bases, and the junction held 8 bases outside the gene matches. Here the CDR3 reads CASSSGQGGIGNQPQHF. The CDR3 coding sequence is TGTGCCAGCAGCTCTGGACAGGGGGGGATAGGCAATCAGCCCCAGCATTTT.

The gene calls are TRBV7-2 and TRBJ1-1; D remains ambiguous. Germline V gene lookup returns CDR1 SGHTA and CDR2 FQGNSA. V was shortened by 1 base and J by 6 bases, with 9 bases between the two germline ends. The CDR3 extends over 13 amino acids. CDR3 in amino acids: CASSLGAWAEAFF. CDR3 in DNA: TGTGCCAGCAGCTTAGGGGCGTGGGCTGAAGCTTTCTTT.

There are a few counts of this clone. The CDR3 sequence is CASSLSGNEKLFF. For the CDR3, the DNA is TGTGCCAGCAGCTTAAGCGGTAATGAAAAACTGTTTTTT. This sequence joins TRBV7-9 and TRBJ1-4; unclear D gene. From germline, CDR1 is SEHNR and CDR2 FQNEAQ (reference sequence). The CDR3 sequence is 13 residues long. V was cut by 2 bases and J by 4 bases, with 5 bases left in between.

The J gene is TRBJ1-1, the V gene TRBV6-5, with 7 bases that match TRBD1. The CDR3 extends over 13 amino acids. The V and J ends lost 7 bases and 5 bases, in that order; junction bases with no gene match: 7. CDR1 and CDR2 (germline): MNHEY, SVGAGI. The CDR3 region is CASIPQGGTEAFF. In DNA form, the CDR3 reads TGTGCCAGCATACCCCAGGGGGGAACTGAAGCTTTCTTT.

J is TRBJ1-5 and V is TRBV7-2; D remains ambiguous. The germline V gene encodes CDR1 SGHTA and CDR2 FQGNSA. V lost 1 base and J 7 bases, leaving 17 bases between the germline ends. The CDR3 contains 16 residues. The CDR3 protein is CASSLDSTNRGQPQHF. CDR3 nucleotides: TGTGCCAGCAGCTTAGATTCCACCAATCGGGGACAGCCCCAGCATTTT. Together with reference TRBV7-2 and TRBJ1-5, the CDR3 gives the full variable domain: GAGVSQSPSNKVTEKGKDVELRCDPISGHTALYWYRQSLGQGLEFLIYFQGNSAPDKSGLPSDRFSAERTGGSVSTLTIQRTQQEDSAVYLCASSLDSTNRGQPQHFGDGTRLSIL.